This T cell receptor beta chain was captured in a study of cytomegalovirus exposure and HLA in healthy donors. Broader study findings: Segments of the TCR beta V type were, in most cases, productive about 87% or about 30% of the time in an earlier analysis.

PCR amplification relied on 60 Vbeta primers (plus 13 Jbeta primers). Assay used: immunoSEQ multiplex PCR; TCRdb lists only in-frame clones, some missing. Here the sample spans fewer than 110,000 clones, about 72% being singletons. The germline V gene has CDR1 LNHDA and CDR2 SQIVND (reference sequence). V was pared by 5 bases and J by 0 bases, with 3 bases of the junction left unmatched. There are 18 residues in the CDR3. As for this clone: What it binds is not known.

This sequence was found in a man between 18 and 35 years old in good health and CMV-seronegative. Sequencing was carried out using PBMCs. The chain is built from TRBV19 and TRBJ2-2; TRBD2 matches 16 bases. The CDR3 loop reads CASSGTSGGVTNTGELFF. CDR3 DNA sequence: TGTGCCAGTAGTGGGACTAGCGGGGGGGTTACGAACACCGGGGAGCTGTTTTTT. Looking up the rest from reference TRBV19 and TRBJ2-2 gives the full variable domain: DGGITQSPKYLFRKEGQNVTLSCEQNLNHDAMYWYRQDPGQGLRLIYYSQIVNDFQKGDIAEGYSVSREKKESFPLTVTSAQKNPTAFYLCASSGTSGGVTNTGELFFGEGSRLTVL.